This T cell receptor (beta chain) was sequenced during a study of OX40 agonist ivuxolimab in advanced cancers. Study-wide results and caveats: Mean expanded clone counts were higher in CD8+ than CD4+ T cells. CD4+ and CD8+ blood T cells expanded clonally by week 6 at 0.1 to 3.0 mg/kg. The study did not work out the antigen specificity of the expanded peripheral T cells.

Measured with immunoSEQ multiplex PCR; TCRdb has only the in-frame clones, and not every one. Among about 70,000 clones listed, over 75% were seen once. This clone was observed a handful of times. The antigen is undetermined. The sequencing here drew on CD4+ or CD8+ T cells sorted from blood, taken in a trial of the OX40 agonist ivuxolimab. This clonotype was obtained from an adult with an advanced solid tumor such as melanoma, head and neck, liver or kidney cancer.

CDR3 region: CASSFGAGGYWGTEAFF. The CDR3 DNA is TGTGCCAGCAGTTTCGGAGCAGGGGGCTATTGGGGCACTGAAGCTTTCTTT. The chain joins TRBV28 to TRBJ1-1; 8 positions match TRBD1. The germline V gene encodes CDR1 MDHEN and CDR2 SYDVKM. The CDR3 is 17 residues long. The trim removed 3 bases at V and 4 bases at J, leaving 13 bases unmatched. The whole variable domain, remainder taken from reference TRBV28 and TRBJ1-1, is DVKVTQSSRYLVKRTGEKVFLECVQDMDHENMFWYRQDPGLGLRLIYFSYDVKMKEKGDIPEGYSVSREKKERFSLILESASTNQTSMYLCASSFGAGGYWGTEAFFGQGTRLTVV.